These 17 T cell receptor beta chains were sequenced from one sample in a study of blood T cell repertoires in COVID-19. Sequencing used immunoSEQ multiplex PCR; TCRdb keeps in-frame clones, though not all of them. The repertoire holds fewer than 400,000 clones, with approximately 81% as singletons. Sequencing was done on a sample of PBMCs or T cells enriched from blood (not recorded which). The receptors were sampled from a woman aged 25 to 39 who had been exposed to COVID-19.

This rearrangement joins TRBV28 to TRBJ1-2; 10 positions agree with TRBD1. Germline-derived CDR1 and CDR2 are MDHEN and SYDVKM. The CDR3 is 14 residues long. Losses at the gene ends were 2 bases for V and 12 bases for J; bases not matched to a gene: 9. Here the CDR3 DNA reads TGTGCCAGCAGTTTAGGGGACAGGGGCCCTTCCCACACCTTC. Amino acids: CASSLGDRGPSHTF.

The J gene is TRBJ2-5, the V gene TRBV5-1, with 7 bases that match TRBD1. Germline lookup yields CDR1 SGHRS and CDR2 YFSETQ. This CDR3 contains 13 residues. V lost 5 bases, J lost 5 bases, and 6 bases stayed unmatched. This chain's CDR3 is CASRSRGKETQYF. CDR3 coding DNA: TGCGCCAGCAGGTCCAGGGGGAAGGAGACCCAGTACTTC.

V is TRBV19 and J is TRBJ1-1; 9 bases line up with TRBD1. The CDR3 sequence is 15 residues long. V lost 4 bases, J lost 4 bases, and 7 bases stayed unmatched. Germline V gene data show CDR1 as LNHDA and CDR2 as SQIVND (reference sequence). The CDR3 nucleotides read TGTGCCAGTAGTAGGGAGAGACAGGGGGGCACTGAAGCTTTCTTT. It translates to CASSRERQGGTEAFF.

The chain carries TRBV6-1 and TRBJ2-5, with TRBD1 as a possible D gene (6 bases). CDR1 MNHNS and CDR2 SASEGT come from the germline V gene. The CDR3 length is 15 residues. V dropped 0 bases and J dropped 2 bases, with 10 bases sitting between them. The chain's CDR3 is CASSEARDTQETQYF. CDR3 coding DNA: TGTGCCAGCAGTGAAGCGAGGGACACACAAGAGACCCAGTACTTC.

The rearrangement links TRBV9 to TRBJ1-3, with unresolved D. CDR1 and CDR2 from the germline V gene are SGDLS and YYNGEE. The V end was cut by 0 bases, the J end by 4 bases, with 11 bases between. CDR3 size: 15 residues. CDR3 residues: CASSVASGSGNTIYF. The CDR3 bases are TGTGCCAGCAGCGTAGCTTCGGGGTCCGGAAACACCATATATTTT.

The rearrangement joins TRBV7-2 to TRBJ2-1; 8 bases align to TRBD1. The V and J ends lost 5 bases and 9 bases, in that order; junction bases with no gene match: 15. CDR3 length: 16 amino acids. Germline V lookup: CDR1 SGHTA, CDR2 FQGNSA. The CDR3 is CASSVRTGTGGAEQFF. The CDR3, as DNA: TGTGCCAGCAGCGTAAGAACCGGGACAGGAGGTGCTGAGCAGTTCTTC.

The V and J genes are TRBV7-2 and TRBJ2-7; possible D gene TRBD1, 6 bases. The germline V and J ends were trimmed by 1 base and 2 bases, with 9 bases remaining between them. The CDR3 totals 14 residues. Per germline, CDR1 SGHTA and CDR2 FQGNSA. The CDR3 is CASSLGDTAYEQYF. The CDR3 coding sequence is TGTGCCAGCAGCTTAGGGGACACAGCCTACGAGCAGTACTTC.

V is TRBV28 and J is TRBJ1-6, with D hard to call. The CDR3 runs 17 residues. CDR1 and CDR2 from the germline V gene are MDHEN and SYDVKM. Between the trimmed V and J ends, which lost 1 base and 3 bases, there was a span of 13 bases. The CDR3 sequence is CASSLSEVQSYNSPLHF. Written as DNA, the CDR3 is TGTGCCAGCAGTTTATCGGAGGTACAAAGCTATAATTCACCCCTCCACTTT.

V gene TRBV4-2 combines with J gene TRBJ1-5; 8 nucleotides align to TRBD1. The V segment lost 0 bases and the J segment 4 bases; nucleotides outside the gene matches: 8. CDR1 is LGHNA and CDR2 is YNFKEQ in the germline V gene. CDR3 length: 17 amino acids. DNA of the CDR3: TGTGCCAGCAGCCAAGATTATCAGGGGGCATTAAATCAGCCCCAGCATTTT. As protein: CASSQDYQGALNQPQHF.

This clone has more than one count but fewer than ten. The chain couples TRBV10-2 to TRBJ1-1; weak D call: TRBD1 (6 bases). CDR3 size: 15 residues. CDR1 and CDR2 from the germline V gene are WSHSY and SAAADI. Trimming removed 6 bases at V and 0 bases at J, with 14 bases between. DNA of the CDR3: TGCGCCAGCAGCCAAAGGACAGTCCTGAACACTGAAGCTTTCTTT. It codes for CASSQRTVLNTEAFF.

V usage is TRBV24-1 and J usage is TRBJ2-5, with 7 bases aligning to TRBD2. CDR3 size: 14 residues. V lost 9 bases to trimming and J lost 4 bases; unmatched junction nucleotides: 10. Germline CDR1 reads KGHDR; CDR2 reads SFDVKD. The CDR3 region has the DNA TGTGCCACCGCCTTGGGCTGGGAGGGAGAGACCCAGTACTTC. It translates to CATALGWEGETQYF.

As regards this clone: One end of the junction varies from germline; a read error may be responsible. The chain recombines TRBV24-1 with TRBJ2-7, with D possibly being TRBD1 (6 bases). The CDR3 is 15 residues long. CDR1 is KGHDR and CDR2 is SFDVKD in the germline V gene. DNA for the CDR3: TGTGCCACCAGTGATTCGGGCAGGGGTTCCTTCGAGCAGTACTTC. As protein: CATSDSGRGSFEQYF.

The rearrangement uses TRBV27 and TRBJ1-6; D remains unclear. Between the trimmed V and J ends, which lost 8 bases and 9 bases, there was a span of 20 bases. Germline values: CDR1 MNHEY, CDR2 SMNVEV (reference sequence). The CDR3 consists of 15 residues. CDR3 in DNA: TGTGCCAGCGGCATACGTACTCTAGACCTTTCACCCCTCCACTTT. Encoded protein: CASGIRTLDLSPLHF.

V gene TRBV18 combines with J gene TRBJ1-1; 9 positions match TRBD1. The CDR3 runs to 15 residues. Germline trimming cut 2 bases from V and 8 bases from J; bases unmatched to any gene: 9. The germline V gene encodes CDR1 KGHSH and CDR2 LQKENI. CDR3 sequence (DNA): TGTGCCAGCTCACCAAGTTCTAGGACAGGGGCGGAAGCTTTCTTT. Amino acid sequence: CASSPSSRTGAEAFF.

The chain is built from TRBV20-1 and TRBJ2-2; 8 bases map to TRBD2. Germline CDR1 reads DFQATT; CDR2 reads SNEGSKA (reference sequence). The trim removed 3 bases at V and 5 bases at J, leaving 2 bases unmatched. This CDR3 has 13 residues. Here the CDR3 DNA reads TGCAGTGCTAGTCGCGGGGGGACCGGGGAGCTGTTTTTT. Its protein product is CSASRGGTGELFF.

V is TRBV5-5 and J is TRBJ1-4; TRBD1 aligns across 10 bases. V was clipped by 4 bases and J by 7 bases; unmatched bases: 7. CDR1 and CDR2 (germline): SGHKS, YYEKEE (reference sequence). The CDR3 is 15 residues long. CDR3 in amino acids: CASSPTGGGGEKLFF. CDR3 bases: TGTGCCAGCAGCCCGACAGGGGGCGGCGGTGAAAAACTGTTTTTT.

The rearrangement joins TRBV18 to TRBJ2-1; 15 bases agree with TRBD2. This CDR3 has 17 residues. The germline V gene encodes CDR1 KGHSH and CDR2 LQKENI. Trimming took 2 bases from V and 7 from J; bases not matched to a gene: 6. The CDR3 reads CASSPKGLAGGQNEQFF. CDR3 sequence (DNA): TGTGCCAGCTCACCAAAGGGACTAGCGGGAGGTCAGAATGAGCAGTTCTTC.